This T cell receptor beta chain was retrieved from a study of cytomegalovirus exposure and HLA in healthy donors. A word on this clone: No antigen is known for it.

Per the germline V gene, CDR1 is MNHNS and CDR2 is SASEGT. Trimming left V 4 bases short and J 12 bases short, with 22 bases between. This CDR3 is 15 amino acids long. With 60 Vbeta and 13 Jbeta primers, the PCR was carried out. Measured with immunoSEQ multiplex PCR; TCRdb has only the in-frame clones, and not every one. Here the sample spans 110,000 to 150,000 clones, about 70% being singletons. Study-wide points: By a later analysis, the bulk of CMV-associated TCR beta chains appeared HLA-restricted.

Material: PBMCs. This TCR was sampled from a woman aged 40-49 years in good health and CMV-seronegative. The chain is built from TRBV6-1 and TRBJ2-1; D possibly corresponds to TRBD2 (6 bases). CDR3 sequence: CASSADGGVLWGQFF. The CDR3 DNA sequence: TGTGCCAGCAGTGCCGACGGGGGAGTTCTGTGGGGGCAGTTCTTC.